This record looks at one TCR beta chain sequence and its context. The antigen remains undetermined. Germline CDR1 is SQVTM and CDR2 is ANQGSEA. CDR3 length: 16 amino acids. V lost 6 bases, J lost 5 bases, and 25 bases lay in between. MiXCR was run by TCRdb on the 5' RACE reads, yielding one entry per CDR3 protein. Here the sample spans 600,000 to 800,000 distinct CDR3 sequences, 21% being singletons. These data originate in a study of identical twins. Broader study findings: Invariant cells of the MAIT and iNKT types might have partly distorted the zero-insertion analyses.

This sample was shared with a second study, whose subject was T cells expressing NK-cell markers.

This rearrangement joins TRBV29-1 to TRBJ1-1; D remains unclear. This clonotype originated in a woman between 18 and 29 years old in good health. Sequenced material: PBMCs. This CDR3 reads CSVLKKVPWGFTEAFF. CDR3 coding DNA: TGCAGCGTCCTAAAGAAAGTGCCTTGGGGTTTTACTGAAGCTTTCTTT.